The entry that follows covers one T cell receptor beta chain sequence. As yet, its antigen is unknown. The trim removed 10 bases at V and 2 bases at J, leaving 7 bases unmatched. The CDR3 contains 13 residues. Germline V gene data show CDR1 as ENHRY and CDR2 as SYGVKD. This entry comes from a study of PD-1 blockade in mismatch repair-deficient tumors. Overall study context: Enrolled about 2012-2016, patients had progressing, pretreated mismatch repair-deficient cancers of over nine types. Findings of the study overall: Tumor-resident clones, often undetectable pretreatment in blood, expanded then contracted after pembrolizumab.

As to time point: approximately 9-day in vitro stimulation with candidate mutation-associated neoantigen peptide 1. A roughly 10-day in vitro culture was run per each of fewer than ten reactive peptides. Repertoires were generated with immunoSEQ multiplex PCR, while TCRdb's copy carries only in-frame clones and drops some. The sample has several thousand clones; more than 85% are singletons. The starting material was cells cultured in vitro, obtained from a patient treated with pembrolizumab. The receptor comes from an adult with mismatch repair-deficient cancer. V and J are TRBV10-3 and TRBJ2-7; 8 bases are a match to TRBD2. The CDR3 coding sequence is TGTGCCAGTTCTACTAGCGGCCCCTACGAGCAGTACTTC. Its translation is CASSTSGPYEQYF.